The 18 T cell receptor beta chains in this list originate from one sample, sequenced in a study of tumor-infiltrating lymphocytes in glioblastoma multiforme. Three nested ARM-PCR rounds with V-beta and C-beta primers built TCRB libraries. TCRdb reprocessed the multiplex PCR reads via MiXCR and lists one record per CDR3 protein. The sample gives about 15,000 distinct CDR3 sequences, 73% of which show up once; approximately 38% is in the top ten. Sample: brain tumor tissue. The receptors derive from a male donor with glioblastoma.

About this clonotype itself: A junction boundary mismatches the germline segment, possibly from a read error. V usage is TRBV11-2 and J usage is TRBJ2-7; perhaps TRBD2 as D (5 bases). This CDR3 comprises 16 residues. Per the germline V gene, CDR1 is SGHAT and CDR2 is FQNNGV. The CDR3 DNA is TGTGCCACGTCGACGAATTTAGCGCGAGACTCCTACGAGCATCACTTC. Translating gives CATSTNLARDSYEHHF.

This clonotype was recorded only once. The CDR3 does not end in the conserved phenylalanine or tryptophan, so this is likely a read error. The chain couples TRBV7-8 to TRBJ2-5, with no clear D. The CDR3 sequence is 14 residues long. V was cut by 0 bases and J by 5 bases, with 10 bases left in between. From germline, CDR1 is SGHVS and CDR2 FQNEAQ. Here the CDR3 DNA reads TGTGCCAGCAGCTTAGCGGTAGGAGCTGAGACCCAGTACGTA. It encodes CASSLAVGAETQYV.

As to this clonotype: This clone may be a read error of a much larger clone one base away. The chain combines TRBV11-1 with TRBJ2-3, with D possibly TRBD2 on 6 matching bases. Germline V gives CDR1 SGHAT, CDR2 FQDESV (reference sequence). The length of the CDR3 is 16 residues. For the CDR3, the DNA is TGTGCCAGCAGCTCGTTTGGTGGAGGGGTCTCAGATACGCTGTATTTT. As protein: CASSSFGGGVSDTLYF. The full variable domain, in which reference TRBV11-1 and TRBJ2-3 provide the parts outside the CDR3, is EAEVAQSPRYKITEKSQAVAFWCDPISGHATLYWYRQILGQGPELLVQFQDESVVDDSQLPKDRFSAERLKGVDSTLKIQPAELGDSAMYLCASSSFGGGVSDTLYFGPGTRLTVL.

Remarks on this clonotype: Just one base apart from a much larger clone, this may be a read error. This chain connects TRBV11-3 to TRBJ1-1; D possibly corresponds to TRBD1 (5 bases). Germline CDR1 SGHNT, CDR2 YENEEA. V was clipped by 9 bases and J by 5 bases, with 16 bases between them. The CDR3 loop spans 13 amino acids. The CDR3 spells CASSRGLRTEAFF. CDR3 nucleotides: TGTGCCAGTTCAAGGGGCTTACGGACTGAAGCTTTCTTT. The complete variable domain, with remaining parts taken from reference TRBV11-3 and TRBJ1-1, reads EAGVVQSPRYKIIEKKQPVAFWCNPISGHNTLYWYLQNLGQGPELLIRYENEEAVDDSQLPKDRFSAERLKGVDSTLKIQPAELGDSAVYLCASSRGLRTEAFFGQGTRLTVV.

The V and J genes are TRBV5-6 and TRBJ2-1; D call uncertain. The germline V gene encodes CDR1 SGHDT and CDR2 YYEEEE. The CDR3 runs 12 residues. Deletions cut 2 bases from V and 8 bases from J, with 8 bases between. The CDR3 region has the DNA TGTGCCAGCAGCTTCATAGGAGATGAGCAGTTCTTC. Translating gives CASSFIGDEQFF. Based on the CDR3 plus reference TRBV5-6 and TRBJ2-1, the full variable domain is DAGVTQSPTHLIKTRGQQVTLRCSPKSGHDTVSWYQQALGQGPQFIFQYYEEEERQRGNFPDRFSGHQFPNYSSELNVNALLLGDSALYLCASSFIGDEQFFGPGTRLTVL.

The V and J genes are TRBV29-1 and TRBJ1-2, with D unclear. V lost 6 bases to trimming and J lost 2 bases, with 10 bases between them. Germline V gene sequence: CDR1 SQVTM, CDR2 ANQGSEA. This CDR3 comprises 12 residues. The CDR3 DNA reads as TGCAGCGTGACCGGGTCGAACTATGGCTACACCTTC. This gives the protein CSVTGSNYGYTF.

This clonotype was seen many times. The V call is TRBV11-2, the J call TRBJ1-1, with 7 nucleotides matching TRBD1. Per germline, CDR1 SGHAT and CDR2 FQNNGV. The V gene end was trimmed by 5 bases and the J gene end by 5 bases; junction bases not matched to a gene: 5. The CDR3 consists of 13 residues. The CDR3 is CASSPTGPTEAFF. The CDR3 DNA is TGTGCCAGCAGCCCGACAGGGCCAACTGAAGCTTTCTTT.

V gene TRBV5-6 combines with J gene TRBJ2-3, with 7 bases identical to TRBD2. The ends lost 4 bases at V and 2 bases at J; junction bases unmatched: 7. CDR3 length equals 15 residues. Germline assignment: CDR1 SGHDT and CDR2 YYEEEE. The CDR3 bases are TGTGCCAGCAGCGCCGGGACTACAAACACAGATACGCAGTATTTT. Amino acids: CASSAGTTNTDTQYF.

The chain couples TRBV6-5 to TRBJ2-1, with unresolved D. Between the trimmed V and J ends, which lost 8 bases and 4 bases, there was a span of 12 bases. The germline V gene encodes CDR1 MNHEY and CDR2 SVGAGI. The CDR3 length is 13 residues. Here the CDR3 reads CASRPSPYNEQFF. DNA of the CDR3: TGTGCCAGCCGACCTTCCCCATACAATGAGCAGTTCTTC.

This clonotype was seen just once. Germline and junction disagree at one end, which may indicate a read error. V and J are TRBV29-1 and TRBJ2-5; D tentatively reads TRBD1 or TRBD2 (5 bases each). Germline CDR1 and CDR2: SQVTM and ANQGSEA. The CDR3 consists of 15 residues. Written as DNA, the CDR3 is TGTAGCGTTCAAAAGGACACCATAATACAAGAGACCCAGTACTTC. Amino acids: CSVQKDTIIQETQYF.

Details on this clonotype: Relative to the germline gene, one junction end is altered; a read error may explain this. The rearrangement uses TRBV5-1 and TRBJ2-1; 11 bases are shared with TRBD2. CDR3 size: 16 residues. Per germline, CDR1 SGHRS and CDR2 YFSETQ. The CDR3 coding sequence is TGCGCCAGCAGGCGGATTAGCGGGAGGGTAGACAATGAGCAGCTCTTC. Translated: CASRRISGRVDNEQLF.

For this clonotype: This may arise from a read error, as a much more abundant clone is one base away. The rearrangement joins TRBV7-6 to TRBJ2-2; a weak D match, TRBD2 (7 bases). The CDR3 extends over 16 amino acids. CDR1 and CDR2 (germline): SGHVS, FNYEAQ. The CDR3 coding sequence is TGTGCCAGCAGCTTATCGCGGGGGCTCGGCACCGTGGAGCTGTTTTTT. It codes for CASSLSRGLGTVELFF.

The rearrangement uses TRBV20-1 and TRBJ2-2, with D perhaps being TRBD1 or TRBD2 (5 bases each). The ends were cut back, 5 bases at V and 5 bases at J, with 9 bases in the middle. This CDR3 has 12 residues. Germline-derived CDR1 and CDR2 are DFQATT and SNEGSKA (reference sequence). CDR3 sequence reads: CSAPGRTGELFF. DNA for the CDR3: TGCAGTGCTCCAGGGAGAACCGGGGAGCTGTTTTTT.

This clonotype has only a few counts. This chain uses TRBV11-1 with TRBJ1-5, with 7 bases identical to TRBD1. This CDR3 region has 13 residues. Germline assignment: CDR1 SGHAT and CDR2 FQDESV (reference sequence). Losses at the gene ends were 8 bases for V and 2 bases for J; bases not matched to a gene: 3. CDR3 sequence reads: CASPGQGNQPQHF. In nucleotides, the CDR3 is TGTGCCAGCCCCGGACAGGGCAATCAGCCCCAGCATTTT.

This sequence joins TRBV6-1 and TRBJ2-2; 12 bases are a match to TRBD2. V was pared by 10 bases and J by 5 bases, with 8 bases of the junction left unmatched. The germline CDR1 and CDR2 sequences are MNHNS and SASEGT. The length of the CDR3 is 15 residues. The CDR3 is CANCRLAGETGELFF. The CDR3 DNA is TGTGCCAACTGCAGACTAGCGGGAGAGACCGGGGAGCTGTTTTTT.

The count of this clonotype is one. The junction and the germline gene differ at one end; a read error may be behind it. The chain is built from TRBV20-1 and TRBJ2-1; 8 bases align to TRBD2. Germline CDR1 reads DFQATT; CDR2 reads SNEGSKA (reference sequence). The CDR3 runs to 15 residues. CDR3 residues: CSARRLAGWENGQFF. CDR3 nucleotides: TGCAGTGCTAGGAGGCTAGCGGGTTGGGAGAATGGGCAGTTCTTC.

This clonotype was picked up many times. The chain combines TRBV11-2 with TRBJ2-7; maybe TRBD2 (7 bases). In germline, CDR1 is SGHAT, CDR2 FQNNGV. The CDR3 sequence is 13 residues long. V lost 7 bases to trimming and J lost 6 bases, with 16 bases between them. The CDR3 DNA reads as TGTGCCAGCATGAAAATTCGGGGGGCCGAGCAGTACTTC. It specifies CASMKIRGAEQYF. The entire variable domain, with the rest obtained from reference TRBV11-2 and TRBJ2-7, is as follows: EAGVAQSPRYKIIEKRQSVAFWCNPISGHATLYWYQQILGQGPKLLIQFQNNGVVDDSQLPKDRFSAERLKGVDSTLKIQPAKLEDSAVYLCASMKIRGAEQYFGPGTRLTVT.

This clonotype was detected only a few times. The genes are TRBV29-1 and TRBJ2-5; D is perhaps TRBD1 (6 bases). This CDR3 contains 14 residues. Germline V gene lookup returns CDR1 SQVTM and CDR2 ANQGSEA. V was pared by 7 bases and J by 5 bases, with 20 bases between. In DNA, the CDR3 is TGCAGCGGCTGGACACTCCTTAGGGGGGAGACCCAGTACTTC. Encoded protein: CSGWTLLRGETQYF.